This T cell receptor beta chain was profiled in a study of shared clonotypes between healthy human individuals. Study results and caveats: Researchers found naive subsets generally carried larger estimated richness than memory subsets.

This clone was detected only once. Its target is not known. The repertoire was sequenced with immunoSEQ multiplex PCR; TCRdb's copy has only in-frame clones and lacks some. The sample lists some 2,100,000 clones, approximately 94% occurring once. The CDR3 consists of 15 residues. Trimming cost V 5 bases and J 4 bases, with 16 bases left between them. Germline V gives CDR1 KGHSH, CDR2 LQKENI. The sequence was obtained from a man younger than 30 in good health. The chain has TRBV18 and TRBJ2-3, with D perhaps matching TRBD1 or TRBD2 (5 bases each). The sample taken for sequencing was naive CD4+ T cells sorted from blood. Subset indicated: CD45RA+ positively selected. The CDR3 nucleotides read TGTGCCAGCTCAAGACCGGGACCGGGATCAGATACGCAGTATTTT. Its protein is CASSRPGPGSDTQYF.